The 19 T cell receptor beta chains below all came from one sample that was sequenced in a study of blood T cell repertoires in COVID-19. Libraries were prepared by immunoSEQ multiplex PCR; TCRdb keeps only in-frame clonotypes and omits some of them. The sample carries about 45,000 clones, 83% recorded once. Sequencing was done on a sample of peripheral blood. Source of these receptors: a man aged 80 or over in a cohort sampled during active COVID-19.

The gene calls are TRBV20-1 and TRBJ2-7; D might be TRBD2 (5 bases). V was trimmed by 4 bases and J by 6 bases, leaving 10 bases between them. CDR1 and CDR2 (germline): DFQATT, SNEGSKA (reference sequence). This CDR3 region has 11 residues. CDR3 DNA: TGCAGTGCTACGCTCCGGGGCGAGCAGTACTTC. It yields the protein CSATLRGEQYF.

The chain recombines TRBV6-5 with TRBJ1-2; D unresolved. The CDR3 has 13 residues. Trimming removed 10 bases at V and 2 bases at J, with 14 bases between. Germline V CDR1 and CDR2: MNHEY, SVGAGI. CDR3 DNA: TGTGCCACCACCCGCGGGGTGAACTATGGCTACACCTTC. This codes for CATTRGVNYGYTF.

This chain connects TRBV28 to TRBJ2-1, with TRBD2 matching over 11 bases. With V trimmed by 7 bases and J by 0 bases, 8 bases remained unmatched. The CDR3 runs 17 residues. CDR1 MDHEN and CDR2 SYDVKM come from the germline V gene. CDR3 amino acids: CASTPTSGNPSYNEQFF. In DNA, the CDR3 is TGTGCCAGCACCCCGACTAGCGGGAACCCCTCCTACAATGAGCAGTTCTTC.

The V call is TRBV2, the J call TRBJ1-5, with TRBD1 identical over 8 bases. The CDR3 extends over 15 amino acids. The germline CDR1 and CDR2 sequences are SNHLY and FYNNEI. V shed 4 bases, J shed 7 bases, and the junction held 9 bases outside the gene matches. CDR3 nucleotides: TGTGCCAGCAGTGGTCGGACAGGGCTAGGGCAGCCCCAGCATTTT. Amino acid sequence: CASSGRTGLGQPQHF.

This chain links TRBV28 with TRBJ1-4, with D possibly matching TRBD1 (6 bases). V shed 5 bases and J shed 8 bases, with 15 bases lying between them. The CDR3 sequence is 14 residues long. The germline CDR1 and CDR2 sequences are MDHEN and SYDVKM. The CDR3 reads CASSRQDRREKLFF. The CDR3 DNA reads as TGTGCCAGCAGTCGACAGGATCGCAGAGAAAAACTGTTTTTT.

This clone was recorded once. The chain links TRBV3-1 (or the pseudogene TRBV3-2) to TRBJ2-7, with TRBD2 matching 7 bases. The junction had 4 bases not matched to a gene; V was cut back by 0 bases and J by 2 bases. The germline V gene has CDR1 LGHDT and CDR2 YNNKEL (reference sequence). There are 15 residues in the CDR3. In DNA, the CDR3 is TGTGCCAGCAGCCAAGATCCCGGGGGGACCTACGAGCAGTACTTC. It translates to CASSQDPGGTYEQYF.

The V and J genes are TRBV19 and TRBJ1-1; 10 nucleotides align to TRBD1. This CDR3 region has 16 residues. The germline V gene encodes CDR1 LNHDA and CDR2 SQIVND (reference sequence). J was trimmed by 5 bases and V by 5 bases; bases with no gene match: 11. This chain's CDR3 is CASSVGTGARGTEAFF. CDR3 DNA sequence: TGTGCCAGTAGTGTAGGGACAGGGGCCCGAGGGACTGAAGCTTTCTTT.

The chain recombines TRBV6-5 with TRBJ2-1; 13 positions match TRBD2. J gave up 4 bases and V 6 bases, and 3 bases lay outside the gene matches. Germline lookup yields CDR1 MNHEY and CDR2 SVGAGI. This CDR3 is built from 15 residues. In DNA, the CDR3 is TGTGCCAGCAGCCCACTAGCGGGGGGGTACAATGAGCAGTTCTTC. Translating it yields CASSPLAGGYNEQFF.

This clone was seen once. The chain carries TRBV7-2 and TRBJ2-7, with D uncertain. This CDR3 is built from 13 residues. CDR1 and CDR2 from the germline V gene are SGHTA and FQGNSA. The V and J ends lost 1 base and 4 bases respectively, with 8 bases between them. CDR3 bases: TGTGCCAGCAGCTTAGTTGGCTGGTACGAGCAGTACTTC. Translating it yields CASSLVGWYEQYF.

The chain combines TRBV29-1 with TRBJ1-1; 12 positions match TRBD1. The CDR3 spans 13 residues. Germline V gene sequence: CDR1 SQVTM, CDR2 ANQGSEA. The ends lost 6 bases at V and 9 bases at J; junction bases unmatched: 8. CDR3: CSVDKGTGGQAFF. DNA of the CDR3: TGCAGCGTCGATAAAGGGACAGGGGGCCAAGCTTTCTTT.

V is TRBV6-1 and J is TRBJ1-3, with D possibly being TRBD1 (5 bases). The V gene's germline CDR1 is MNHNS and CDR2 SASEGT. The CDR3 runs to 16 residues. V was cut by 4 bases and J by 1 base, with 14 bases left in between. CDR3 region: CASSVVRVISGNTIYF. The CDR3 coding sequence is TGTGCCAGCAGTGTTGTCAGGGTGATATCTGGAAACACCATATATTTT.

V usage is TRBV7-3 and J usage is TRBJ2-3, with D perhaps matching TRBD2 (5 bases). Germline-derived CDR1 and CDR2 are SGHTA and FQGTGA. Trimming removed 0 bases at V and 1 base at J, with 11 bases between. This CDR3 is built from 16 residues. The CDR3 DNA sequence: TGTGCCAGCAGCTTAACAGCGGCCAGAGGCACAGATACGCAGTATTTT. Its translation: CASSLTAARGTDTQYF.

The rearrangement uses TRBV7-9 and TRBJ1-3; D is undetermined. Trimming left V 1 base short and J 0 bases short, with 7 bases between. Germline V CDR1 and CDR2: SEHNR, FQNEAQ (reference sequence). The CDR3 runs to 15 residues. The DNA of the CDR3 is TGTGCCAGCAGCTTAGGGACTCCCTCTGGAAACACCATATATTTT. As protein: CASSLGTPSGNTIYF.

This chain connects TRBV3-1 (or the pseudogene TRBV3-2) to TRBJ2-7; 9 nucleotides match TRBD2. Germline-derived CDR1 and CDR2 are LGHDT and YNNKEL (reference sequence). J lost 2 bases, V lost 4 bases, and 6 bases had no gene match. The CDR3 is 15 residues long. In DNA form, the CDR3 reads TGTGCCAGCAGCCTCGGACTAGCGAACACCTACGAGCAGTACTTC. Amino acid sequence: CASSLGLANTYEQYF.

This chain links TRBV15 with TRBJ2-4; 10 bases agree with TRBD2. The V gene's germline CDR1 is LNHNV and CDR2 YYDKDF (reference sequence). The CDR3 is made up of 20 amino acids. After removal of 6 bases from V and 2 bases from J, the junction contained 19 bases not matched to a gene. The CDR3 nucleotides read TGTGCCACCAGGCCCCGGACTAGCGGAAAACTCGACTTATCCAAAAACATTCAGTACTTC. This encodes CATRPRTSGKLDLSKNIQYF.

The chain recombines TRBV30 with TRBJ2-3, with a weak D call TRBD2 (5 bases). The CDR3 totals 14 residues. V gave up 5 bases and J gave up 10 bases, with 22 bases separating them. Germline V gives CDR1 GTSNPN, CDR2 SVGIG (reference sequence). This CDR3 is CAWGYGSGGVSQYF. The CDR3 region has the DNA TGTGCCTGGGGCTACGGGTCCGGAGGAGTATCGCAGTATTTT.

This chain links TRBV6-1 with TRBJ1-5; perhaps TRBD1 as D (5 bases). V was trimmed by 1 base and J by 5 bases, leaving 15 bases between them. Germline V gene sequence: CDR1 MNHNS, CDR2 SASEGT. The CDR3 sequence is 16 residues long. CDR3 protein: CASSEGAGLSHQPQHF. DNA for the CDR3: TGTGCCAGCAGTGAAGGGGCAGGGCTAAGTCATCAGCCCCAGCATTTT.

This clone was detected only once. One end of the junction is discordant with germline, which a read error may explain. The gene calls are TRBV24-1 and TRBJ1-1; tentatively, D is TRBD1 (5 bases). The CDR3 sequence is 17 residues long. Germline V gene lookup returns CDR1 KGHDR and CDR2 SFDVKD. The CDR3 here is CATSDLPKTAPTYPRVF. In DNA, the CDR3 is TGTGCCACCAGTGATTTGCCCAAGACAGCCCCCACTTACCCCCGGGTGTTT.

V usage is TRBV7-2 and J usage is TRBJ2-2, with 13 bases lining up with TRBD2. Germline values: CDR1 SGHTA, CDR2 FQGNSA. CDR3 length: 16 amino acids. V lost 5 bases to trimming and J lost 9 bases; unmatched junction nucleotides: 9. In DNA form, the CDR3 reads TGTGCCAGCAGCGTGGGACTAGCGGGGTCTTTCAGGGAGCTGTTTTTT. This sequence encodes CASSVGLAGSFRELFF.